This T cell receptor (beta chain) was captured in a study of PD-1 blockade in classical Hodgkin lymphoma. Regarding the study as a whole: TCR diversity at baseline was reported to be reduced in newly diagnosed patients relative to healthy donors. After ASCT, patients who started nivolumab under 1 year later were excluded. In CD4+ cells, TCR diversity went up significantly by C4D1, but in CD8+ cells it did not.

Each of the patients experienced relapse following autologous stem cell transplantation, and their brentuximab vedotin exposure differed. Patients had relapsed/refractory classical Hodgkin lymphoma with complete response, partial response or progressive disease as best response. Details on this clone: What it recognizes is unknown.

Only in-frame clones appear in the TCRdb table, and some are missing; sequencing was by immunoSEQ multiplex PCR. Among 55,000 to 80,000 clones, more than 70% were seen once, and the ten largest hold around 13%. The sequence came from a human donor with classical Hodgkin lymphoma. Specimen: peripheral blood mononuclear cells (PBMCs), collected at baseline.

The DNA of the CDR3 is TGTGCCAGCAGCCCGACAGGGCCTAATGAAAAACTGTTTTTT. This translates into CASSPTGPNEKLFF. V and J are TRBV7-2 and TRBJ1-4; 7 nucleotides agree with TRBD1. The junction had 3 bases not matched to a gene; V was cut back by 5 bases and J by 3 bases. The length of the CDR3 is 14 residues. Per the germline V gene, CDR1 is SGHTA and CDR2 is FQGNSA.